This passage covers 5 T cell receptor beta chains from one sample sequenced in a study of cytomegalovirus exposure and HLA in healthy donors. TCRdb's copy holds only in-frame clones and misses some; the assay was immunoSEQ multiplex PCR. The table lists 200,000 to 250,000 clones, approximately 87% of them singletons. The sample was PBMCs. The receptor source for this set is a woman aged 18-29 years in good health and CMV-seronegative.

This chain uses TRBV7-2 with TRBJ2-5, with D maybe TRBD1 (6 bases). The V gene's germline CDR1 is SGHTA and CDR2 FQGNSA. CDR3 length: 12 residues. Trimming took 3 bases from V and 12 from J, leaving 14 bases between them. The CDR3: CASSFATGPEYF. The CDR3 nucleotides read TGTGCCAGCAGCTTCGCAACAGGGCCGGAGTACTTC.

Details on this clone: One end of the junction fails to match germline, which may point to a read error. The V call is TRBV15, the J call TRBJ2-1; 8 nucleotides match TRBD1. The CDR3 totals 13 residues. Germline assignment: CDR1 LNHNV and CDR2 YYDKDF (reference sequence). The CDR3 sequence: CATSTASRTGSVF. In DNA, the CDR3 is TGTGCCACCAGCACAGCCTCCCGGACAGGGTCTGTCTTC.

The genes are TRBV28 and TRBJ2-7, with a possible D match to TRBD1 (6 bases). The CDR3 covers 15 residues. Trimming stripped 5 bases from V and 1 base from J, with 15 bases between. The germline V gene has CDR1 MDHEN and CDR2 SYDVKM. The CDR3 is CASSLPGQLSYEQYF. Here the CDR3 DNA reads TGTGCCAGCAGTCTCCCGGGACAACTATCCTACGAGCAGTACTTC.

Remarks on this clone: The DNA is omitted, as the CDR3 cannot be located on it reliably, and the CDR3 follows TCRdb's listing. CDR3 in amino acids: CASSRVGVGTEAFF. The gene calls are TRBV21-1 and TRBJ1-1. TRBV21-1 corresponds to a pseudogene. A total of 14 residues make up the CDR3, ends included.

J is TRBJ2-3 and V is TRBV18, with D unclear. The V gene lost 2 bases and the J gene lost 0 bases, with 12 bases spanning the gap. This CDR3 has 16 amino acids. Germline V gene lookup returns CDR1 KGHSH and CDR2 LQKENI. The CDR3: CASSPYRADSTDTQYF. For the CDR3, the DNA is TGTGCCAGCTCACCATATCGAGCAGATAGCACAGATACGCAGTATTTT.